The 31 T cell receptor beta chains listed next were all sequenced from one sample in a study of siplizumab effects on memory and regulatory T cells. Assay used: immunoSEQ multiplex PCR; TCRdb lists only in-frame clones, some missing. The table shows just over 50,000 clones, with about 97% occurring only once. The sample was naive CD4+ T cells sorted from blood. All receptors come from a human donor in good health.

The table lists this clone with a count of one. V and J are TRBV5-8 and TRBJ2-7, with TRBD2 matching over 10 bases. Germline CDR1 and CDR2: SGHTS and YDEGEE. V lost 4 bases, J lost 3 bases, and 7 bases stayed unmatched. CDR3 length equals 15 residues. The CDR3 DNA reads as TGTGCCAGCAGCACTGTAGCGGGAGGCGTCTACGAGCAGTACTTC. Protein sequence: CASSTVAGGVYEQYF.

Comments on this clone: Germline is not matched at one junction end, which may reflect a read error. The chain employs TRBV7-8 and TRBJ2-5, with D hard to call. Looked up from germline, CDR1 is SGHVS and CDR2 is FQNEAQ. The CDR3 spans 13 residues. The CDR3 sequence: CASNLNLRETQYF. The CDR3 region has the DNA TGTGCCAGCAACTTAAATCTCCGGGAGACCCAGTACTTC.

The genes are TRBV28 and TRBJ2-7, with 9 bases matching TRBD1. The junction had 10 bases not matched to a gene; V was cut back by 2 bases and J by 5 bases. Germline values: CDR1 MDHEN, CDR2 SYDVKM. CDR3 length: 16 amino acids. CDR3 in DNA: TGTGCCAGCAGTTTAATCGACAGGGGGGGTCTCCACGAGCAGTACTTC. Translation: CASSLIDRGGLHEQYF.

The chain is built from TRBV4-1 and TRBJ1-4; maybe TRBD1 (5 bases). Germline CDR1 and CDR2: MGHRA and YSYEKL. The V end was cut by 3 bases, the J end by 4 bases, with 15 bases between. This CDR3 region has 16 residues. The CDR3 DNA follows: TGCGCCAGCAGCCAGATATCACGGGGCTTTAATGAAAAACTGTTTTTT. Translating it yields CASSQISRGFNEKLFF.

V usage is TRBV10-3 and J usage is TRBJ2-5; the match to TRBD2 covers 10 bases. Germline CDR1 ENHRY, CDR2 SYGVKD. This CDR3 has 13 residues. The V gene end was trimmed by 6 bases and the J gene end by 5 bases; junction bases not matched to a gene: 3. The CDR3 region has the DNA TGTGCCATCAGAGGGACTAGCGCGGAGACCCAGTACTTC. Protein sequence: CAIRGTSAETQYF.

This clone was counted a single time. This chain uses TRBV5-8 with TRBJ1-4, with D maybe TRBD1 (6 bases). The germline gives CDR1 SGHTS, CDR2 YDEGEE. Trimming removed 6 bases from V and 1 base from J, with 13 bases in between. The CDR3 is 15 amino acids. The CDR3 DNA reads TGTGCCAGCATCAAACGGGGGCAAACTAATGAAAAACTGTTTTTT. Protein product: CASIKRGQTNEKLFF.

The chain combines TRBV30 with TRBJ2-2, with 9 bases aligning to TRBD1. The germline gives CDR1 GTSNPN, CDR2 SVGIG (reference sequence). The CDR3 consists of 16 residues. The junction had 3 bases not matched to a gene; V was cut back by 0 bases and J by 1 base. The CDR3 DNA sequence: TGTGCCTGGAGTGTTTGGGGACAGGGGAACACCGGGGAGCTGTTTTTT. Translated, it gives CAWSVWGQGNTGELFF.

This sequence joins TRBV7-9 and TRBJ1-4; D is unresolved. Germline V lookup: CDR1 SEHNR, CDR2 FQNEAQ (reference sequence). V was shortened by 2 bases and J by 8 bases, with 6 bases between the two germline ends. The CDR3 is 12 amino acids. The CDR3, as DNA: TGTGCCAGCAGCTTATTTCAGGAAAAACTGTTTTTT. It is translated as CASSLFQEKLFF.

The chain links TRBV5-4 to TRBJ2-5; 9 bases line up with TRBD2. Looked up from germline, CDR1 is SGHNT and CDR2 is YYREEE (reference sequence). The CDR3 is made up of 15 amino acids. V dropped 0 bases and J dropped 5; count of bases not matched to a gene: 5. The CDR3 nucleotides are TGTGCCAGCAGCTTGGGCGCGGCGGGAGGGGAGACCCAGTACTTC. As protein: CASSLGAAGGETQYF.

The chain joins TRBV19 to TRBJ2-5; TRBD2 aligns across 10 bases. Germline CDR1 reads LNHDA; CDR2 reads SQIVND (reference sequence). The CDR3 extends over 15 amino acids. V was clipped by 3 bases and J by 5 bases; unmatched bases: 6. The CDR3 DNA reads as TGTGCCAGTAGTATGCTAGCGGGAGTTGGGGAGACCCAGTACTTC. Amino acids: CASSMLAGVGETQYF.

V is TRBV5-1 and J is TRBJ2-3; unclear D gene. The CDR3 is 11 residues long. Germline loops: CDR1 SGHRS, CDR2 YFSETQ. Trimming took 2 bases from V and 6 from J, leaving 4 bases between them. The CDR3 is CASSFGDTQYF. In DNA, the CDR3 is TGCGCCAGCAGCTTTGGCGATACGCAGTATTTT. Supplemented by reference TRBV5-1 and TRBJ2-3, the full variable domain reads KAGVTQTPRYLIKTRGQQVTLSCSPISGHRSVSWYQQTPGQGLQFLFEYFSETQRNKGNFPGRFSGRQFSNSRSEMNVSTLELGDSALYLCASSFGDTQYFGPGTRLTVL.

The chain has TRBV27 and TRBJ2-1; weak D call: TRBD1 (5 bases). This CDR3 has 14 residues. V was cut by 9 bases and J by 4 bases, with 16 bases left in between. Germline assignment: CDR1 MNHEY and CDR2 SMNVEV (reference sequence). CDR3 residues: CASRGAGVYNEQFF. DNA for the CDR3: TGTGCCAGTCGTGGGGCAGGCGTTTACAATGAGCAGTTCTTC.

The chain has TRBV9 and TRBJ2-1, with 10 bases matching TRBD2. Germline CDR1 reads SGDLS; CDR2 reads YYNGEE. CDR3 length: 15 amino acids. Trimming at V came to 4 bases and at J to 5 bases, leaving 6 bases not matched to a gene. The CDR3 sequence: CASSPLAGEDNEQFF. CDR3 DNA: TGTGCCAGCAGCCCCCTAGCGGGAGAGGACAATGAGCAGTTCTTC.

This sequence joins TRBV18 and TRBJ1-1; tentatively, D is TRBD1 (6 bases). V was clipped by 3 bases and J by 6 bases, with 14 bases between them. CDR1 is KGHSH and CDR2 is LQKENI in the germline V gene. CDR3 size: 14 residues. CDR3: CASSPNRQAPEAFF. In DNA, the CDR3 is TGTGCCAGCTCACCGAATAGACAGGCCCCTGAAGCTTTCTTT.

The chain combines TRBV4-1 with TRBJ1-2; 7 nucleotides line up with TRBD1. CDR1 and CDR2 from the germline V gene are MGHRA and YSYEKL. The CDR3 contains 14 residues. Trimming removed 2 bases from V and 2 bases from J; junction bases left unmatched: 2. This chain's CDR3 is CASSQPGQNYGYTF. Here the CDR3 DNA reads TGCGCCAGCAGCCAACCGGGACAGAACTATGGCTACACCTTC.

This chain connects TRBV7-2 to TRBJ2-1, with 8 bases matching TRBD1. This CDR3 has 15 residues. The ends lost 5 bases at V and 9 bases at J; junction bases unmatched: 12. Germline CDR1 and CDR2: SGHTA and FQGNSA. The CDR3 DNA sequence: TGTGCCAGCAGCCCGGTCCGGACAGGGCAGGCTGAGCAGTTCTTC. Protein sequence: CASSPVRTGQAEQFF.

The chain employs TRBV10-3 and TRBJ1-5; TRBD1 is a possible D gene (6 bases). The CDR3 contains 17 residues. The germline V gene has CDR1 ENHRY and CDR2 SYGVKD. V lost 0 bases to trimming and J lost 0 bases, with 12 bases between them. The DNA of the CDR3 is TGTGCCATCAGTGAGTCGGGGGCGGCTAATAGCAATCAGCCCCAGCATTTT. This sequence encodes CAISESGAANSNQPQHF.

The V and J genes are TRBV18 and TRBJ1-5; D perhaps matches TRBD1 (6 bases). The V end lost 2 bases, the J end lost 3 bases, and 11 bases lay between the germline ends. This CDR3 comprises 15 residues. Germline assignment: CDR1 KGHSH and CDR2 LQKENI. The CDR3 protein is CASSPVAGVNQPQHF. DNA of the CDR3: TGTGCCAGCTCACCAGTCGCAGGGGTCAATCAGCCCCAGCATTTT.

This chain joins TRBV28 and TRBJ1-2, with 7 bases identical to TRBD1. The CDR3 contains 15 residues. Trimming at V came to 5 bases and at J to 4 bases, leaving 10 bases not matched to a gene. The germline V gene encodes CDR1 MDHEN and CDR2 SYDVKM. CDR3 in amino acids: CASSEGGSWGYGYTF. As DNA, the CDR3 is TGTGCCAGCAGTGAAGGGGGCTCCTGGGGCTATGGCTACACCTTC.

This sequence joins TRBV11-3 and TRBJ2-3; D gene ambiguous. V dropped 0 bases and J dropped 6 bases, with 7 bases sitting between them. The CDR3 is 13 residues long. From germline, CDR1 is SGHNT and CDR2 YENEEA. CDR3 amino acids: CASSLEEGDTQYF. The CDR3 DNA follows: TGTGCCAGCAGCTTAGAGGAAGGGGATACGCAGTATTTT.

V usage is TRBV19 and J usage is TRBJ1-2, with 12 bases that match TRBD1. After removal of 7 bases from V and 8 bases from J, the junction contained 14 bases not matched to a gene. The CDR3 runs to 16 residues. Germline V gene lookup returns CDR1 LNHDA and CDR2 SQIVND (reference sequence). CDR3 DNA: TGTGCCAGTATACCGGGACAGGGGGCGCAGTTCGGGGGCTACACCTTC. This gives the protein CASIPGQGAQFGGYTF.

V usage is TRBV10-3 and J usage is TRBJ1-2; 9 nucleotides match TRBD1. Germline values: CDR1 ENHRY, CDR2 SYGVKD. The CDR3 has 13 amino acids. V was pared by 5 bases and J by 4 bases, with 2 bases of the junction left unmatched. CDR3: CAISSGQGYGYTF. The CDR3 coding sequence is TGTGCCATCAGTTCGGGACAGGGCTATGGCTACACCTTC.

This CDR3 is CASSGGVNTGELFF. The CDR3, as DNA: TGCGCCAGCAGCGGCGGAGTGAACACCGGGGAGCTGTTTTTT. The chain carries TRBV5-1 and TRBJ2-2, with D unclear. Germline V gives CDR1 SGHRS, CDR2 YFSETQ. The V gene lost 4 bases and the J gene lost 1 base, with 8 bases spanning the gap. This CDR3 is built from 14 residues.

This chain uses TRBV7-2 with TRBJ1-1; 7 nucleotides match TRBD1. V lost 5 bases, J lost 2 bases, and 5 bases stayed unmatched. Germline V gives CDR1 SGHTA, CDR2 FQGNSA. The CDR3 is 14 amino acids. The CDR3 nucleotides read TGTGCCAGCAGCACCCGACAGGGTAACACTGAAGCTTTCTTT. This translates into CASSTRQGNTEAFF.

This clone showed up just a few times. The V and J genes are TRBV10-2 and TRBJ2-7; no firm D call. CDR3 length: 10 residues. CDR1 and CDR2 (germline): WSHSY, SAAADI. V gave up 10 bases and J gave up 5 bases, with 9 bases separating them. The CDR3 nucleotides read TGCGCCACCTCTAGGGACGAGCAGTACTTC. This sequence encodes CATSRDEQYF.

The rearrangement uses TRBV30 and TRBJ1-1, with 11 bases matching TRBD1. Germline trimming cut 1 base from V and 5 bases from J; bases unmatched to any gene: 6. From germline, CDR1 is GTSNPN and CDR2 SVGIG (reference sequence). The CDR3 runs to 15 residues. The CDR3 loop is CAWSAGTGGWTEAFF. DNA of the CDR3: TGTGCCTGGAGTGCCGGGACAGGGGGGTGGACTGAAGCTTTCTTT.

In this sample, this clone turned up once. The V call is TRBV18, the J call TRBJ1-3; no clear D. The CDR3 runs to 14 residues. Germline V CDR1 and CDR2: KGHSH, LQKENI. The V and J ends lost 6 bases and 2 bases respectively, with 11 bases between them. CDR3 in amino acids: CASSTTPAGNTIYF. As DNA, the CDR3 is TGTGCCAGCTCGACGACGCCCGCTGGAAACACCATATATTTT.

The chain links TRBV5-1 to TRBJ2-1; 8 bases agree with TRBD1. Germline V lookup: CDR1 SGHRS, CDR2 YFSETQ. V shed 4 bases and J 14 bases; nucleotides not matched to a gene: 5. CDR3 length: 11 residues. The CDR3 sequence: CASSLDREKFF. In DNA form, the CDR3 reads TGCGCCAGCAGCCTGGACAGGGAAAAGTTCTTC.

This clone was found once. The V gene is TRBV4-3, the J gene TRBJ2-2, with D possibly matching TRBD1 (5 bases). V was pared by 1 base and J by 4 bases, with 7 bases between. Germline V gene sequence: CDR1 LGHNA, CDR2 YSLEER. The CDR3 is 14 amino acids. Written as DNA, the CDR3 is TGCGCCAGCAGCCAAGCTGGGGCCACCGGGGAGCTGTTTTTT. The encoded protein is CASSQAGATGELFF.

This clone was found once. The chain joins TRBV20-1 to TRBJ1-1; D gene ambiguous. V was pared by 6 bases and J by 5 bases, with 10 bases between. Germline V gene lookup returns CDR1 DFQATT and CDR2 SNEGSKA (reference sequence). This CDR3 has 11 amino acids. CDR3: CSAAEETEAFF. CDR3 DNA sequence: TGCAGTGCAGCAGAGGAGACTGAAGCTTTCTTT.

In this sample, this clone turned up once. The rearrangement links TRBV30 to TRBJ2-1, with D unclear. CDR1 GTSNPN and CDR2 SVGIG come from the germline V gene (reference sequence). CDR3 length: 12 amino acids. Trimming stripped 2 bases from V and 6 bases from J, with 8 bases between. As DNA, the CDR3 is TGTGCCTGGAGTCTCGGCTTCAATGAGCAGTTCTTC. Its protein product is CAWSLGFNEQFF.